These 17 T cell receptor beta chains share one sample of origin, sequenced in a study of blood T cell repertoires in COVID-19. Repertoires were generated with immunoSEQ multiplex PCR, while TCRdb's copy carries only in-frame clones and drops some. This table holds about 190,000 clones, less than 90% found once. The sequenced sample was peripheral blood. The receptors were sampled from a human donor in a cohort sampled during active COVID-19.

V gene TRBV7-2 combines with J gene TRBJ2-3; 7 bases agree with TRBD1. Germline-derived CDR1 and CDR2 are SGHTA and FQGNSA. The CDR3 is 15 residues long. V lost 5 bases, J lost 0 bases, and 5 bases stayed unmatched. CDR3 nucleotide sequence: TGTGCCAGCAGCATCGACAGGGCTAGCACAGATACGCAGTATTTT. Its translation is CASSIDRASTDTQYF.

The rearrangement joins TRBV7-6 to TRBJ2-3; 7 bases agree with TRBD2. CDR1 is SGHVS and CDR2 is FNYEAQ in the germline V gene. The V and J ends lost 5 bases and 4 bases, in that order; junction bases with no gene match: 9. The CDR3 runs 15 residues. For the CDR3, the DNA is TGTGCCAGCAGCAACCTAGCGGACGTCCCAGATACGCAGTATTTT. Encoded protein: CASSNLADVPDTQYF.

The rearrangement joins TRBV5-1 to TRBJ2-1, with a possible D match to TRBD1 (6 bases). There are 14 residues in the CDR3. Trimming took off 3 bases at V and 4 bases at J, with 11 bases between the two ends. Germline values: CDR1 SGHRS, CDR2 YFSETQ. The CDR3 loop is CASSSYDRYNEQFF. CDR3 coding DNA: TGCGCCAGCAGCTCCTATGACAGGTACAATGAGCAGTTCTTC.

V is TRBV3-1 (or the pseudogene TRBV3-2) and J is TRBJ2-7; 10 nucleotides match TRBD1. This CDR3 region has 14 residues. V was clipped by 2 bases and J by 6 bases; unmatched bases: 4. Germline-derived CDR1 and CDR2 are LGHDT and YNNKEL (reference sequence). The CDR3 DNA reads as TGTGCCAGCAGCCAAAGGGACAGGGGTAGCGAGCAGTACTTC. This gives the protein CASSQRDRGSEQYF.

The rearrangement links TRBV9 to TRBJ2-7; D possibly corresponds to TRBD2 (6 bases). Trimming took 0 bases from V and 1 from J, leaving 11 bases between them. The CDR3 consists of 15 residues. The germline CDR1 and CDR2 sequences are SGDLS and YYNGEE. This chain's CDR3 is CASSVAGGASYEQYF. The CDR3 region has the DNA TGTGCCAGCAGCGTAGCCGGCGGGGCATCCTACGAGCAGTACTTC. Full variable domain (missing parts from reference TRBV9 and TRBJ2-7): DSGVTQTPKHLITATGQRVTLRCSPRSGDLSVYWYQQSLDQGLQFLIQYYNGEERAKGNILERFSAQQFPDLHSELNLSSLELGDSALYFCASSVAGGASYEQYFGPGTRLTVT.

The chain couples TRBV27 to TRBJ1-3; D ambiguous. Germline values: CDR1 MNHEY, CDR2 SMNVEV (reference sequence). CDR3 length equals 16 residues. V lost 4 bases and J lost 0, with 13 bases in between. The CDR3 DNA reads TGTGCCAGCAGTTCCTACGCCTCTTCCTCTGGAAACACCATATATTTT. The encoded protein is CASSSYASSSGNTIYF.

The rearrangement links TRBV28 to TRBJ1-5; TRBD1 is a possible D gene (5 bases). The CDR3 totals 14 residues. The V end was cut by 8 bases, the J end by 4 bases, with 15 bases between. The germline V gene has CDR1 MDHEN and CDR2 SYDVKM. The chain's CDR3 is CASHQRGPNQPQHF. CDR3 DNA: TGTGCCAGCCACCAAAGGGGCCCAAATCAGCCCCAGCATTTT.

This chain uses TRBV2 with TRBJ2-7; 9 bases line up with TRBD2. The CDR3 is 17 amino acids. CDR1 and CDR2 from the germline V gene are SNHLY and FYNNEI. With 0 bases clipped from V and 9 bases from J, the junction kept 15 bases outside the gene matches. As DNA, the CDR3 is TGTGCCAGCAGTGAAGCGAGTAGCGGGGGACTCTACGAGGGGCAGTACGTC. Amino acid sequence: CASSEASSGGLYEGQYV.

The chain links TRBV10-1 to TRBJ1-2; 8 bases fit TRBD1. Trimming took 2 bases from V and 6 from J; bases not matched to a gene: 14. Per germline, CDR1 WNHNN and CDR2 SYGVQD (reference sequence). The CDR3 is 17 residues long. The CDR3 protein is CASSEPELGQGKHGYTF. CDR3 coding DNA: TGCGCCAGCAGTGAGCCAGAATTAGGACAGGGTAAACATGGCTACACCTTC.

The V call is TRBV6-6, the J call TRBJ1-1; D perhaps matches TRBD1 (5 bases). This CDR3 is built from 12 residues. The V end was cut by 7 bases, the J end by 4 bases, with 10 bases between. Per germline, CDR1 MNHNY and CDR2 SVGAGI (reference sequence). The CDR3 sequence: CASTPGLTEAFF. The CDR3 DNA is TGTGCCAGCACCCCAGGGCTCACTGAAGCTTTCTTT.

J is TRBJ2-3 and V is TRBV21-1; the table's D gene call, TRBD2, was not cross checked with the DNA. TRBV21-1 is flagged as a pseudogene. CDR3 length equals 16 residues. The CDR3 sequence: CASSKREAEGADTQYF. The DNA of the CDR3 is TGTGCCAGCAGCAAAAGGGAGGCGGAGGGCGCAGATACGCAGTATTTT.

This chain connects TRBV3-1 (or the pseudogene TRBV3-2) to TRBJ1-5, with D unclear. The CDR3 has 13 amino acids. Germline CDR1 is LGHDT and CDR2 is YNNKEL (reference sequence). V gave up 0 bases and J gave up 5 bases, with 5 bases separating them. DNA of the CDR3: TGTGCCAGCAGCCAAGACACAGATCAGCCCCAGCATTTT. Protein sequence: CASSQDTDQPQHF.

The chain is built from TRBV24-1 and TRBJ1-2; D ambiguous. Germline-derived CDR1 and CDR2 are KGHDR and SFDVKD. Trimming left V 5 bases short and J 4 bases short, with 10 bases between. This CDR3 has 13 amino acids. In nucleotides, the CDR3 is TGTGCCACCAGTGCTAGTTCCTTCTATGGCTACACCTTC. Its protein is CATSASSFYGYTF.

This chain connects TRBV12-5 to TRBJ2-5; D perhaps matches TRBD1 (6 bases). Germline CDR1 is LGHNT and CDR2 is FRNRAP. The CDR3 covers 15 residues. Trimming removed 2 bases at V and 5 bases at J, with 15 bases between. The chain's CDR3 is CASGLSPGDGETQYF. For the CDR3, the DNA is TGTGCTAGTGGTTTGAGTCCAGGGGACGGGGAGACCCAGTACTTC.

This clone has a single count. This chain connects TRBV19 to TRBJ2-1, with TRBD2 as a possible D gene (5 bases). Germline values: CDR1 LNHDA, CDR2 SQIVND (reference sequence). V was trimmed by 7 bases and J by 4 bases, leaving 11 bases between them. The CDR3 loop spans 13 amino acids. CDR3 DNA: TGTGCCAGTACCAAACGGGAATACAATGAGCAGTTCTTC. It encodes CASTKREYNEQFF.

This chain joins TRBV10-3 and TRBJ1-2; 7 bases agree with TRBD1. Germline V gives CDR1 ENHRY, CDR2 SYGVKD. Unmatched junction bases numbered 16, after V lost 4 bases and J lost 8 bases. The CDR3 runs to 16 residues. The CDR3 DNA sequence: TGTGCCATCAGTGTCCCCCAGACAGGGTCTTCTTACGGCTACACCTTC. This encodes CAISVPQTGSSYGYTF.

The chain is built from TRBV5-8 and TRBJ2-3; 12 nucleotides align to TRBD2. The CDR3 is 16 amino acids. Germline CDR1 and CDR2: SGHTS and YDEGEE. J gave up 6 bases and V 4 bases, and 9 bases lay outside the gene matches. In DNA form, the CDR3 reads TGTGCCAGCAGCCTGAGGACTAGCGGGATCGGTGATACGCAGTATTTT. It translates to CASSLRTSGIGDTQYF.